This TCR beta chain was captured in a study of beta chain features in type 1 diabetes. General study results and limits: Shortening of TCRB CDR3s, moderate but significant, appeared in all four CD4+ subsets of Type 1 diabetes patients.

The study reverse transcribed the entire isolated RNA, so it sequenced expressed TCRB transcripts. The method was immunoSEQ multiplex PCR; TCRdb's version includes in-frame clones alone and lacks a portion of them. The sample carries 95,000 to 150,000 clones, over 15% recorded once. As regards this clone: Its target is not known.

Germline V gene lookup returns CDR1 SGHRS and CDR2 YFSETQ. V dropped 2 bases and J dropped 4 bases, with 15 bases sitting between them. This CDR3 region has 15 residues. The chain is built from TRBV5-1 and TRBJ2-5; D is possibly TRBD2 (5 bases). Sequenced input: central memory CD4+ T cells from blood. This TCR derives from a man aged 25 to 40 with type 1 diabetes. This chain's CDR3 is CASSLRTLMGETQYF. CDR3 nucleotide sequence: TGCGCCAGCAGCTTACGGACTCTAATGGGAGAGACCCAGTACTTC.